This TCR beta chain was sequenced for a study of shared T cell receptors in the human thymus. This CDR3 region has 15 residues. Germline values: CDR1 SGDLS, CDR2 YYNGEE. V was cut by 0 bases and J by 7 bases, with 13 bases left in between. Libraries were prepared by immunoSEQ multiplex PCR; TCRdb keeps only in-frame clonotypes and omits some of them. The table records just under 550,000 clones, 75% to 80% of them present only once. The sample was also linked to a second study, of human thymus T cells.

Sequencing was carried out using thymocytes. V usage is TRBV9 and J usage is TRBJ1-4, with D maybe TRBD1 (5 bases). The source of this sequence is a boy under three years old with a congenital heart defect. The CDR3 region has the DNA TGTGCCAGCAGCGTAGGTGGAGGGGTGGGTGAAAAACTGTTTTTT. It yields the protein CASSVGGGVGEKLFF.